This T cell receptor beta chain was sequenced during a study of T cell responses to AZD1222 COVID-19 vaccine. General study findings and limits: A reported finding is that nearly half of spike-specific TCRs target unmutated variant regions.

Repertoires were generated with immunoSEQ multiplex PCR, while TCRdb's copy carries only in-frame clones and drops some. The data hold over 130,000 clones, with 85% to 95% observed a single time. Germline CDR1 reads LNHDA; CDR2 reads SQIVND (reference sequence). The V end lost 5 bases, the J end lost 2 bases, and 9 bases lay between the germline ends. CDR3 length equals 13 residues. Comments on this clone: Its antigen remains unknown.

This chain uses TRBV19 with TRBJ1-1; weak D call: TRBD1 (6 bases). This specimen consisted of peripheral blood, obtained 28 days after the second AZD1222 dose. This TCR derives from an adult who received the AZD1222 COVID-19 vaccine. Here the CDR3 DNA reads TGTGCCAGTAGTCGGGGACAAAACACTGAAGCTTTCTTT. Translating it yields CASSRGQNTEAFF.